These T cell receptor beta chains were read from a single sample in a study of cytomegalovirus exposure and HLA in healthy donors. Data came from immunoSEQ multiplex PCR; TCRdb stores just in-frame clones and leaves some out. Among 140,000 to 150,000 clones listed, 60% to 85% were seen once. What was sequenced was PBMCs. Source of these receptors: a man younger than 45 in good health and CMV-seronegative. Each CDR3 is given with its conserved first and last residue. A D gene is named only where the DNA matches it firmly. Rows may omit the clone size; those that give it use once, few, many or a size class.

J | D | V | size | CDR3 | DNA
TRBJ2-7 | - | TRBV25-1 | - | CASKREWQEVPTVEQYF | TGTGCCAGCAAAAGGGAGTGGCAGGAGGTTCCCACGGTCGAGCAGTACTTC
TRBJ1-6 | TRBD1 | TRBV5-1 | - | CASSSSGTVDSPLHF | TGCGCCAGCAGCTCTTCCGGGACAGTTGATTCACCCCTCCACTTT
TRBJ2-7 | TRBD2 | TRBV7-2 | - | CASSSLAGPSYEQYF | TGTGCCAGCAGCTCTTTAGCGGGCCCGTCCTACGAGCAGTACTTC
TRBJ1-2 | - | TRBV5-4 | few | CASSLRRVKGWDYGYTF | TGTGCCAGCAGCTTGAGGAGGGTCAAGGGTTGGGACTATGGCTACACCTTC
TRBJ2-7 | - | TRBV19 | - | CAKQGFGTPRNEQYF | TGTGCCAAGCAAGGGTTCGGGACACCACGGAACGAGCAGTACTTC
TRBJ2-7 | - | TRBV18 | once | CASSPPISSEQYF | TGTGCCAGCTCACCACCAATTAGCAGTGAGCAGTACTTC
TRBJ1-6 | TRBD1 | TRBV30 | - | CAWSGTTGGSGSPLHF | TGTGCCTGGAGTGGGACCACAGGGGGCTCGGGTTCACCCCTCCACTTT
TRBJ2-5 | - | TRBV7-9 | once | CASSLFGSRGETQYF | TGTGCCAGCAGCTTATTTGGGAGCAGAGGTGAGACCCAGTACTTC
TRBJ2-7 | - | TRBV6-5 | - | CASSYPPNEQYF | TGTGCCAGCAGTTACCCCCCCAATGAGCAGTACTTC
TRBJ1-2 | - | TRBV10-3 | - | CAISEGDQGQSGYTF | TGTGCCATCAGTGAGGGAGATCAGGGCCAGAGCGGCTACACCTTC
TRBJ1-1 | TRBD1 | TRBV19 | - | CASSWGQHTEAFF | TGTGCCAGTAGTTGGGGACAGCACACTGAAGCTTTCTTT
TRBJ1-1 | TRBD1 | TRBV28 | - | CASSPGTGVWNTEAFF | TGTGCCAGCAGCCCCGGGACAGGGGTATGGAACACTGAAGCTTTCTTT
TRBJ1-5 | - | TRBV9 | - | CASSPGQVSNQPQHF | TGTGCCAGCAGCCCTGGGCAGGTTAGCAATCAGCCCCAGCATTTT
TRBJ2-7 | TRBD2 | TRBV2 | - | CASRVLAVGSYEQYF | TGTGCCAGCAGGGTTCTAGCGGTAGGGTCCTACGAGCAGTACTTC
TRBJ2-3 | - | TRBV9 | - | CASSVGTADTQYF | TGTGCCAGCAGCGTAGGAACAGCAGATACGCAGTATTTT
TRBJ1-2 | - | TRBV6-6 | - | CASSWSVLYGYTF | TGTGCCAGCAGTTGGTCGGTCTTATATGGCTACACCTTC
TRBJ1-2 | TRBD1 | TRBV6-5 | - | CASGPGQGYGYTF | TGTGCCAGCGGCCCGGGACAGGGGTATGGCTACACCTTC
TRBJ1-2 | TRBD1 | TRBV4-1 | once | CASSWTGANYGYTF | TGCGCCAGCAGCTGGACAGGGGCTAACTATGGCTACACCTTC
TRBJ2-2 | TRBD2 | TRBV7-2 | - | CASTPTGTITGELFF | TGTGCCAGCACCCCGACCGGGACTATCACCGGGGAGCTGTTTTTT
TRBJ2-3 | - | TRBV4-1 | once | CASSQAVRGTDTQYF | TGCGCCAGCAGCCAAGCGGTGCGGGGAACAGATACGCAGTATTTT
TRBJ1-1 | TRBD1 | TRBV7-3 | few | CASSMYRGTEAFF | TGTGCCAGCAGTATGTACAGGGGCACTGAAGCTTTCTTT
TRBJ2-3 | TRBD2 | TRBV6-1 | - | CASSGLAGGTDTQYF | TGTGCCAGCAGTGGTTTAGCGGGGGGCACAGATACGCAGTATTTT
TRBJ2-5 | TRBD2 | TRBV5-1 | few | CASSFSGRSQETQYF | TGCGCCAGCAGCTTCAGCGGGAGGTCACAAGAGACCCAGTACTTC
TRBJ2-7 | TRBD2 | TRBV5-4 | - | CASSFKLAGSYEQYF | TGTGCCAGCAGCTTTAAACTAGCGGGGTCCTACGAGCAGTACTTC
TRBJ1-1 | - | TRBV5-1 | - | CASSPTENTEAFF | TGCGCCAGCAGCCCGACAGAGAACACTGAAGCTTTCTTT
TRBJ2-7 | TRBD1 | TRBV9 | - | CASSTGQGSYEQYF | TGTGCCAGCAGCACAGGACAGGGGAGCTACGAGCAGTACTTC
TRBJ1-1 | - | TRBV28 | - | CASSAGGTMNTEAFF | TGTGCCAGCAGTGCGGGAGGGACTATGAACACTGAAGCTTTCTTT
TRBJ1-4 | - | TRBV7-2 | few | CASSLSGREKLFF | TGTGCCAGCAGCTTAAGTGGGAGGGAAAAACTGTTTTTT
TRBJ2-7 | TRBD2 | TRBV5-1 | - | CASSLALERGLYEQYF | TGCGCCAGCAGCTTGGCCCTTGAGCGGGGGTTGTACGAGCAGTACTTC
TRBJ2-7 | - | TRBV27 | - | CASSSHRSSYEQYF | TGTGCCAGCAGTTCCCACAGAAGCTCCTACGAGCAGTACTTC
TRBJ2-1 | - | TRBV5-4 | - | CASSLDREDEQFF | TGTGCCAGCAGCTTGGACAGGGAAGATGAGCAGTTCTTC
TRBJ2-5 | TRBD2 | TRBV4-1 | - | CASSLGREGYQETQYF | TGCGCCAGCAGTCTCGGGCGGGAGGGGTACCAAGAGACCCAGTACTTC
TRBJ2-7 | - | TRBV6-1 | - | CASSERTNYEQYF | TGTGCCAGCAGTGAAAGGACTAACTACGAGCAGTACTTC
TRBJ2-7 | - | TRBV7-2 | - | CASSLGEPYEQYF | TGTGCCAGCAGCTTAGGCGAACCCTACGAGCAGTACTTC
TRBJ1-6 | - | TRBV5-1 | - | CASSLGSSPLHF | TGCGCCAGCAGCTTGGGGAGTTCACCCCTCCACTTT
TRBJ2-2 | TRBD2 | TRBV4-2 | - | CASSLDGLAANTGELFF | TGTGCCAGCAGCCTAGACGGACTAGCGGCGAACACCGGGGAGCTGTTTTTT
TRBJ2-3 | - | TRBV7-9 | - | CASSSLPDTQYF | TGTGCCAGCAGCTCCCTTCCAGATACGCAGTATTTT
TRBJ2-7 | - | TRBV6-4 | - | CASSAHRCAYEQYF | TGTGCCAGCAGTGCCCACAGGTGCGCCTACGAGCAGTACTTC
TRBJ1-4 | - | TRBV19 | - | CASMATLSQKLFF | TGTGCCAGTATGGCCACGCTTTCTCAAAAACTGTTTTTT
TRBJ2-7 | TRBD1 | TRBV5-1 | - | CASSVLRDRKHEQYF | TGCGCCAGCAGCGTGCTCCGGGACAGGAAGCACGAGCAGTACTTC
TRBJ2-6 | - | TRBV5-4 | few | CASSLIGPGANGLTF | TGTGCCAGCAGCTTGATTGGGCCAGGGGCCAACGGCCTGACTTTC
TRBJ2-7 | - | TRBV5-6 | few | CASSLWGRDSRLGVDEQYF | TGTGCCAGCAGCTTGTGGGGGCGGGACAGCCGGCTCGGAGTCGACGAGCAGTACTTC
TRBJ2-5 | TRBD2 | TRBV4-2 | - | CASSQDASGGGKTQYF | TGTGCCAGCAGCCAAGATGCTAGCGGGGGGGGAAAGACCCAGTACTTC
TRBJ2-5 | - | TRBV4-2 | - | CASSQDDREQETQYF | TGTGCCAGCAGCCAAGATGACCGGGAACAAGAGACCCAGTACTTC
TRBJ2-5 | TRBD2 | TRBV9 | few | CASSPRMAGGALGETQYF | TGTGCCAGCAGTCCCAGGATGGCGGGGGGGGCCCTGGGCGAGACCCAGTACTTC
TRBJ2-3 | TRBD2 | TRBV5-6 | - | CASTFLTSGGTFTDTQYF | TGTGCCAGCACCTTTCTGACTAGCGGGGGAACATTCACAGATACGCAGTATTTT
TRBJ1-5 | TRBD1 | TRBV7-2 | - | CASSLDRGLQPQHF | TGTGCCAGCAGTCTGGACAGGGGACTTCAGCCCCAGCATTTT
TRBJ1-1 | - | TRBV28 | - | CASSLGWGGGTEAFF | TGTGCCAGCAGTTTAGGTTGGGGTGGAGGGACTGAAGCTTTCTTT